This TCR beta chain was captured in a study of T cell responses to AZD1222 COVID-19 vaccine. Germline lookup yields CDR1 MNHEY and CDR2 SVGAGI. The CDR3 consists of 12 residues. V was trimmed by 8 bases and J by 0 bases, leaving 7 bases between them. Generated by immunoSEQ multiplex PCR, the TCRdb table keeps only in-frame clones and is missing some. Counted here are about 140,000 clones, 85% to 95% occurring once; the ten biggest clones make up 2.3%. The source was peripheral blood, collected on day 0 of AZD1222 vaccination. This TCR was recovered from an adult in good health. The genes are TRBV6-5 and TRBJ1-1; tentatively, D is TRBD1 (5 bases). The CDR3 spells CASDRLNTEAFF. In DNA form, the CDR3 reads TGTGCCAGCGACAGATTGAACACTGAAGCTTTCTTT.